This T cell receptor beta chain came from a study of early T cells in non-severe SARS-CoV-2 infection. Overall study findings and caveats: Missing private and CD4 specificities, VDJdb matching favored anti-spike CD8 responses.

This clonotype was counted many times. The target antigen is unknown. The library protocol tagged individual cDNA molecules with unique molecular identifiers. TCRdb itself ran the 5' RACE reads through MiXCR, one entry per CDR3 protein. The sample has about 33,000 distinct CDR3 sequences; 5% are singletons. Trimming left V 6 bases short and J 2 bases short, with 14 bases between. The CDR3 contains 14 residues. CDR1 and CDR2 (germline): SGHTA, FQGNSA. This chain uses TRBV7-2 with TRBJ2-7; D may match TRBD1 or TRBD2 (5 bases each). The sample comprised whole blood. This receptor was taken from an adult who was a healthcare worker with PCR-confirmed SARS-CoV-2 infection or an uninfected control (not recorded which). The CDR3 nucleotides are TGTGCCAGCAGTGGGGGAGATAGGGCCTACGAGCAGTACTTC. Protein sequence: CASSGGDRAYEQYF. The full variable domain, completed using reference TRBV7-2 and TRBJ2-7, is GAGVSQSPSNKVTEKGKDVELRCDPISGHTALYWYRQSLGQGLEFLIYFQGNSAPDKSGLPSDRFSAERTGGSVSTLTIQRTQQEDSAVYLCASSGGDRAYEQYFGPGTRLTVT.